Listed below are T cell receptor beta chains from one sample, sequenced in a study of cytomegalovirus exposure and HLA in healthy donors. Repertoires were generated with immunoSEQ multiplex PCR, while TCRdb's copy carries only in-frame clones and drops some. The table shows about 160,000 clones, with nearly 90% occurring only once. The source material was PBMCs. Receptors originate from a man aged 18 to 30 in good health and CMV-seropositive. CDR3s include the opening cysteine and the closing phenylalanine or tryptophan. Each record gives: D gene, J gene, V gene, clone size, CDR3 DNA, CDR3 protein. A D gene is named only where the DNA matches it firmly. A clone size is listed for some rows: how often the clone was seen (once, few, many), or a class if it is expanded.

. TRBJ2-7 TRBV5-6 . TGTGCCAGCAGCCCAGACAGTTCCTACGAGCAGTACTTC CASSPDSSYEQYF
TRBD2 TRBJ2-1 TRBV18 . TGTGCCACCGGCGGACTAGCGGGCAATGAGCAGTTCTTC CATGGLAGNEQFF
. TRBJ1-1 TRBV9 . TGTGCCAGCAGCGTAGCGCCACACCAGGACACTGAAGCTTTCTTT CASSVAPHQDTEAFF
. TRBJ2-1 TRBV7-6 . TGTGCCAGCAGCTTAGCCAGTAATGAGCAGTTCTTC CASSLASNEQFF
. TRBJ2-5 TRBV5-1 . TGCGCCAGCACGCCCGGACAGATACAAGAGACCCAGTACTTC CASTPGQIQETQYF
. TRBJ1-1 TRBV19 . TGTGCCAGTAGTCGGAGGGGCTGGGCTTTCTTT CASSRRGWAFF
. TRBJ1-5 TRBV10-2 . TGCGCCAGCAGTGACGGCAGGGGCAATCAGCCCCAGCATTTT CASSDGRGNQPQHF
TRBD2 TRBJ2-2 TRBV7-9 . TGTGCCAGCAGCTTCCTAGCGGGAGGTAACGGGGAGCTGTTTTTT CASSFLAGGNGELFF
. TRBJ1-1 TRBV19 . TGTGCCAGTAGCGAAAGGACAGCAGAAGCTTTCTTT CASSERTAEAFF
. TRBJ2-7 TRBV27 . TGTGCCAGCAGTTACGCAGACGAGCAGTACTTC CASSYADEQYF
TRBD2 TRBJ2-1 TRBV4-1 . TGCGCCAGCAGCCTACCCTCTCGGGGACTAGCAGACCATGAGCAGTTCTTC CASSLPSRGLADHEQFF
TRBD1 TRBJ1-4 TRBV5-1 . TGCGCCAGCAGCCTGGACCCCCTACAGGGGCGGAATGAAAAACTGTTTTTT CASSLDPLQGRNEKLFF
. TRBJ1-2 TRBV10-3 . TGTGCCATCAGTCTACGCCCTGGGCAGCTTTATGGCTACACCTTC CAISLRPGQLYGYTF
. TRBJ2-7 TRBV28 . TGTGCCAGCAGTTATTCAGGGAACTCCTACGAGCAGTACTTC CASSYSGNSYEQYF
TRBD1 TRBJ2-7 TRBV5-4 . TGTGCCAGCAGCGCCCGGACAGGGAGCGGCTACTACGAGCAGTACTTC CASSARTGSGYYEQYF
TRBD2 TRBJ2-7 TRBV19 . TGTGCCAGTAGTACCCTAAGCGGGAGAGTAGCAGGCGAGCAGTACTTC CASSTLSGRVAGEQYF
. TRBJ1-5 TRBV7-8 few TGTGCCAGCAGCTTAGTAGTGAATCAGCCCCAGCATTTT CASSLVVNQPQHF
. TRBJ1-1 TRBV11-3 . TGTGCCAGCAGCTTAGGCAGGGGAGAGGCGGAAGCTTTCTTT CASSLGRGEAEAFF
. TRBJ1-2 TRBV14 . TGTGCCAGCAGCCAAGATGCCAGGGTGCGCTACACCTTC CASSQDARVRYTF
TRBD2 TRBJ2-2 TRBV11-2 . TGTGCCAGCAGACCGCCCCATAGCGGGAGGAGGGGCACCGGGGAGCTGTTTTTT CASRPPHSGRRGTGELFF
. TRBJ2-7 TRBV9 . TGTGCCAGCAGCGTAACGGACAGCAACTACGAGCAGTACTTC CASSVTDSNYEQYF
. TRBJ2-6 TRBV27 . TGTGCCAGCAGTTTATCGACAACTGGGGCCAACGTCCTGACTTTC CASSLSTTGANVLTF
. TRBJ2-5 TRBV6-1 . TGTGCCAGCAGTCCTCAAGAGACCCAGTACTTC CASSPQETQYF
TRBD2 TRBJ2-3 TRBV28 . TGTGCCAGCAGTCGAGGGACTAGCGGTAGAAGCACAGATACGCAGTATTTT CASSRGTSGRSTDTQYF
. TRBJ2-6 TRBV5-1 . TGCGCCAGCAGCTTGGAGACTCAAAGCTCTGGGGCCAACGTCCTGACTTTC CASSLETQSSGANVLTF
TRBD1 TRBJ2-2 TRBV27 once TGTGCCAGCAGGGGACAGGGCACCGGGGAGCTGTTTTTT CASRGQGTGELFF
. TRBJ2-5 TRBV29-1 . TGCAGCGTAGGGGGCCGGGGGTCAGAGACCCAGTACTTC CSVGGRGSETQYF
. TRBJ2-5 TRBV5-1 . TGCGCCAGCAGCTTCCAGGGCCACAGGGAGACCCAGTACTTC CASSFQGHRETQYF
. TRBJ1-2 TRBV25-1 . TGTGCCAGCAGTGAAGCAAGGGGCTATGGCTACACCTTC CASSEARGYGYTF
. TRBJ1-1 TRBV7-9 . TGTGCCAGCAGCCCGTCTTTCGCTGAAGCTTTCTTT CASSPSFAEAFF
TRBD1 TRBJ2-7 TRBV7-2 . TGTGCCAGCAGCTTAGCGCCCCAGGGGGCTACCTACGAGCAGTACTTC CASSLAPQGATYEQYF
. TRBJ1-5 TRBV6-5 . TGTGCCAGCAGCCGATCAGGGGCCAATCAGCCCCAGCATTTT CASSRSGANQPQHF
. TRBJ1-4 TRBV5-6 . TGTGCCAGCAGCTTTGAGCCAAATGAAAAACTGTTTTTT CASSFEPNEKLFF
. TRBJ2-7 TRBV4-1 . TGCGCCAGCAGCCAAGTACAGGTCAGGGGACGACCCTACGAGCAGTACTTC CASSQVQVRGRPYEQYF
. TRBJ1-1 TRBV27 . TGTGCCAGCAGTTTCACCGGGAACACTGAAGCTTTCTTT CASSFTGNTEAFF
. TRBJ1-2 TRBV19 . TGTGCCAGTAGTATAGAGGCCAACAGGTACGAGAGCTACACCTTC CASSIEANRYESYTF
TRBD1 TRBJ1-4 TRBV11-2 . TGTGCCAGCAGCTCCGTGACAGGGGGAGTTGAAAAACTGTTTTTT CASSSVTGGVEKLFF
TRBD1 TRBJ2-2 TRBV19 . TGTGCCAGTACTCATAGACAGGGGTCGAACACCGGGGAGCTGTTTTTT CASTHRQGSNTGELFF
TRBD1 TRBJ2-2 TRBV5-1 . TGCGCCAGCAGCATCGGACAGGGCCCCGGGGAGCTGTTTTTT CASSIGQGPGELFF
TRBD2 TRBJ2-3 TRBV2 . TGTGCCAGCAGTGACCCGACTAGCGGGAGATCGGATACGCAGTATTTT CASSDPTSGRSDTQYF
. TRBJ1-1 TRBV5-6 . TGTGCCAGCAGCCCCGGGAACACTGAAGCTTTCTTT CASSPGNTEAFF
. TRBJ1-1 TRBV6-6 . TGTGCCAGCACCGACGGGAGGAACACTGAAGCTTTCTTT CASTDGRNTEAFF
. TRBJ2-1 TRBV29-1 . TGCAGCGTAGATATACTTGCCTCCTACAATGAGCAGTTCTTC CSVDILASYNEQFF
. TRBJ2-7 TRBV18 . TGTGCCAGCTCACCCGGACAGCCCTACGAGCAGTACTTC CASSPGQPYEQYF
TRBD1 TRBJ1-1 TRBV29-1 . TGCAGCGTTCTCCTACAGGGGGCAGGGACTGAAGCTTTCTTT CSVLLQGAGTEAFF
. TRBJ2-7 TRBV4-1 . TGCGCCAGCAGCCAAGAGATTGCGGGTGGGCCGACTTACGAGCAGTACTTC CASSQEIAGGPTYEQYF
. TRBJ2-7 TRBV5-4 . TGTGCCAGCAGCTTGGTTGCGGGAACAGATCGTAGGCAGTACTTC CASSLVAGTDRRQYF
. TRBJ2-1 TRBV7-2 . TGTGCCAGCAGCTTACAAGGCGGTCAGGTCACAGGTGAGCAGTTCTTC CASSLQGGQVTGEQFF
TRBD1 TRBJ2-7 TRBV7-9 . TGTGCCAGCAGCTGGGGGCACACAGGGGGCTACGAGCAGTACTTC CASSWGHTGGYEQYF
. TRBJ1-3 TRBV11-3 . TGTGCCAGCAGCTTAAGACATTCTTCCTCTGGAAACACCATATATTTT CASSLRHSSSGNTIYF